This TCR beta chain was retrieved from a study of PD-1 blockade in classical Hodgkin lymphoma. Whole-study results and caveats: In CD4+ cells, TCR diversity went up significantly by C4D1, but in CD8+ cells it did not. Reported baseline diversity: healthy donors highest, relapsed/refractory patients lowest.

Trimming left V 5 bases short and J 3 bases short, with 21 bases between. CDR1 and CDR2 (germline): SGHKS, YYEKEE (reference sequence). This CDR3 contains 16 residues. Autologous stem cell transplantation was followed by relapse in every patient, and brentuximab vedotin exposure varied. Responses achieved at best were complete response, partial response or progressive disease. A note on this clone: Its antigen is not known.

Assay used: immunoSEQ multiplex PCR; TCRdb lists only in-frame clones, some missing. Of around 150,000 clones detected, 78% appear once; the ten largest clones hold about 9.2%. This specimen was peripheral blood mononuclear cells (PBMCs), taken before the second cycle of nivolumab. V usage is TRBV5-5 and J usage is TRBJ2-7; D tentatively reads TRBD1 or TRBD2 (5 bases each). The receptor's source is a human donor with classical Hodgkin lymphoma. CDR3 residues: CASRPGLGGTYYEQYF. DNA of the CDR3: TGTGCCAGCAGGCCGGGTTTGGGTGGGACCTACTACGAGCAGTACTTC.